The text below deals with one TCR beta chain. The record originates from a study of CD8 T cells in Susac syndrome. Random hexamers primed reverse transcription of roughly 0.5 to 1 ug RNA. A multiplex approach, immunoSEQ multiplex PCR, amplified TCR beta CDR3 across 54 Vbeta and 13 Jbeta. TCRdb independently ran MiXCR on the immunoSEQ multiplex PCR reads; one entry per CDR3 protein. The profile shows roughly 190,000 distinct CDR3 sequences, 90% to 95% of them singletons. The control participants were healthy donors, and these controls were matched with respect to both age and sex. The length of the CDR3 is 15 residues. Germline CDR1 LGHNA, CDR2 YSLEER. V lost 0 bases and J lost 2, with 7 bases in between.

Sequenced input: CD4+ T cells from PBMCs. The chain recombines TRBV4-3 with TRBJ2-2; D ambiguous. The source of this sequence is a human donor in good health. This chain's CDR3 is CASSQDVRNTGELFF. The CDR3 DNA is TGCGCCAGCAGCCAAGATGTAAGAAACACCGGGGAGCTGTTTTTT.